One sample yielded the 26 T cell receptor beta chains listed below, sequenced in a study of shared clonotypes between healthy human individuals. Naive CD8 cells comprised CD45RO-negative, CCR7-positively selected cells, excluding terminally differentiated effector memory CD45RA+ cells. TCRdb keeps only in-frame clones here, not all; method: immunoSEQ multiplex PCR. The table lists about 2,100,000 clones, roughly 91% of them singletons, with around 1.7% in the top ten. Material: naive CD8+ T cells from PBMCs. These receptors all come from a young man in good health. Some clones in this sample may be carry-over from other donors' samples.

This CDR3 reads CAWGSALGRYTF. DNA of the CDR3: TGTGCCTGGGGAAGTGCTCTCGGCCGCTACACCTTC. The chain recombines TRBV30 with TRBJ1-2; no firm D call. Trimming stripped 5 bases from V and 9 bases from J, with 16 bases between. This CDR3 contains 12 residues. Germline V gene sequence: CDR1 GTSNPN, CDR2 SVGIG (reference sequence).

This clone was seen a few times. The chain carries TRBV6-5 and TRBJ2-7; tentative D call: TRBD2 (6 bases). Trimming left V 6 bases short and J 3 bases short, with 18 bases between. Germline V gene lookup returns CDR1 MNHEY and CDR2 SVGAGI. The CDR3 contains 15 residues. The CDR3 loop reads CASSDGVGTFYEQYF. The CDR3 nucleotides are TGTGCCAGCAGCGACGGGGTTGGGACTTTCTACGAGCAGTACTTC.

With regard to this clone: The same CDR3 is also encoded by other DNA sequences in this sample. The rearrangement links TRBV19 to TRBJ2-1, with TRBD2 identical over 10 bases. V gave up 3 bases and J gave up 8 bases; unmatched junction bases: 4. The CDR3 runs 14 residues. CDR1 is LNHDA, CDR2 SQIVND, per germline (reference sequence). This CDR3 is CASSILSGRDEQFF. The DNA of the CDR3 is TGTGCCAGTAGTATTCTGAGCGGGAGGGATGAGCAGTTCTTC.

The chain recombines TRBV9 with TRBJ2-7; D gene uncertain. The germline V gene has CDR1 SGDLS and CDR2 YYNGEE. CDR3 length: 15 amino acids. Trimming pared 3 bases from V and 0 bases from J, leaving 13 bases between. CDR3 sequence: CASSASDGASYEQYF. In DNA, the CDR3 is TGTGCCAGCAGCGCCTCGGACGGAGCCTCCTACGAGCAGTACTTC. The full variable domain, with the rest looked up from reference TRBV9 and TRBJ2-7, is DSGVTQTPKHLITATGQRVTLRCSPRSGDLSVYWYQQSLDQGLQFLIQYYNGEERAKGNILERFSAQQFPDLHSELNLSSLELGDSALYFCASSASDGASYEQYFGPGTRLTVT.

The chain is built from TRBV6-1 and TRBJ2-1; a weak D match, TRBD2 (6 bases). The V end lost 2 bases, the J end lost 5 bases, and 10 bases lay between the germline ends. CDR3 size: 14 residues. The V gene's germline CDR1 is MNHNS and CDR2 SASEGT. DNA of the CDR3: TGTGCCAGCAGTGAATCGGCTAGCGACAATGAGCAGTTCTTC. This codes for CASSESASDNEQFF.

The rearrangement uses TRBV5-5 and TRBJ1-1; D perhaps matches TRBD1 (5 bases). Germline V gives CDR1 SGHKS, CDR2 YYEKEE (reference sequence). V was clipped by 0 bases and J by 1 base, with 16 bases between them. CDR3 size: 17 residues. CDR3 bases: TGTGCCAGCAGCTTGGACGACCTACAGGTCGGGAACACTGAAGCTTTCTTT. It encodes CASSLDDLQVGNTEAFF.

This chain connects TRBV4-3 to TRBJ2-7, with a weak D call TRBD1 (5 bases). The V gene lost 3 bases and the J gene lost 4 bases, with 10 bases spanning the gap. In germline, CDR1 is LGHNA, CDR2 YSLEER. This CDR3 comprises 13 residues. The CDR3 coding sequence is TGCGCCAGCAGCCACAGGGAAAGTTACGAGCAGTACTTC. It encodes CASSHRESYEQYF.

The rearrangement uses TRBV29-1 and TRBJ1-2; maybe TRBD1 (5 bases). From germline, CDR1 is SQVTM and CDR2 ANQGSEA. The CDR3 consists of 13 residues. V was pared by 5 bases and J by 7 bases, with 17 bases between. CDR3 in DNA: TGCAGCGTTCGGGCAGTGGGACGTCCTGGCTACACCTTC. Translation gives CSVRAVGRPGYTF.

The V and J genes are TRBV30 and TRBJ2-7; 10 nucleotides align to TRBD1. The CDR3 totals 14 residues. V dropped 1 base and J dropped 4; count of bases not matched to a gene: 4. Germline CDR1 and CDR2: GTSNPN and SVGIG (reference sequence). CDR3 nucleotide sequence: TGTGCCTGGAGTGAAGGACAGGGGGTTTACGAGCAGTACTTC. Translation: CAWSEGQGVYEQYF.

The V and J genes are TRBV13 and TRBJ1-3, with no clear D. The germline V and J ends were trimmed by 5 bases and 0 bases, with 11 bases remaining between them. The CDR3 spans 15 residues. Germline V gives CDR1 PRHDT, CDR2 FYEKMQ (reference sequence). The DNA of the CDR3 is TGTGCCAGCAGCGGCTCGGGGTTCTCTGGAAACACCATATATTTT. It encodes CASSGSGFSGNTIYF.

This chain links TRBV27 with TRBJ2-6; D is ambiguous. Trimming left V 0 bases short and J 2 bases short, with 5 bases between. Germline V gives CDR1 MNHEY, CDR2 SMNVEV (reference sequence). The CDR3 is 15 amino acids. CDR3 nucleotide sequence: TGTGCCAGCAGTTTATCTGGGCCTGGGGCCAACGTCCTGACTTTC. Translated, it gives CASSLSGPGANVLTF.

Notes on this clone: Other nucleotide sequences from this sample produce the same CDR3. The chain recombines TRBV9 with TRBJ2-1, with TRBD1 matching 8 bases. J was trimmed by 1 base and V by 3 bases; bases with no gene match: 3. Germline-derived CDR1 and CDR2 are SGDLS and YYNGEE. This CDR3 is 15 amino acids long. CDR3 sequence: CASSATGGSYNEQFF. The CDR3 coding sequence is TGTGCCAGCAGCGCAACAGGGGGTTCCTACAATGAGCAGTTCTTC.

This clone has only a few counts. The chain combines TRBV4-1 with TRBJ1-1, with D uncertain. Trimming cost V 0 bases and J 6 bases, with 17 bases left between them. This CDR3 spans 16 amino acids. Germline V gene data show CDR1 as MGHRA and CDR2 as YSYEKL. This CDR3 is CASSQDILVGRAEAFF. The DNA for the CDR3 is TGCGCCAGCAGCCAAGATATTCTTGTGGGAAGGGCTGAAGCTTTCTTT.

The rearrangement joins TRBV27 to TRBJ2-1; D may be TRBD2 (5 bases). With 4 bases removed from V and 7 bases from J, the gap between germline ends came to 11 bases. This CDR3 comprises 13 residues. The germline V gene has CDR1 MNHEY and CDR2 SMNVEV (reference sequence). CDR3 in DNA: TGTGCCAGCAGTTATGTGGGAGAGAATGAGCAGTTCTTC. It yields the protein CASSYVGENEQFF.

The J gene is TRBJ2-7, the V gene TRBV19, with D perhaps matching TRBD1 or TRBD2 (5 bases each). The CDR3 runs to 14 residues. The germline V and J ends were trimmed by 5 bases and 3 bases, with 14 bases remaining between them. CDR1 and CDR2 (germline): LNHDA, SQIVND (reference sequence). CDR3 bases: TGTGCCAGTAGTTCCGGGACCGCATACTACGAGCAGTACTTC. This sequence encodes CASSSGTAYYEQYF.

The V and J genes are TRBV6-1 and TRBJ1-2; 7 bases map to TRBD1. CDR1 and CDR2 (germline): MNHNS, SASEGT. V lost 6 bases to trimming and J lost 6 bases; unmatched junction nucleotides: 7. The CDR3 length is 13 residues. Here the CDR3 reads CASRTDRWDGYTF. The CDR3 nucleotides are TGTGCCAGCAGGACGGACAGGTGGGATGGCTACACCTTC.

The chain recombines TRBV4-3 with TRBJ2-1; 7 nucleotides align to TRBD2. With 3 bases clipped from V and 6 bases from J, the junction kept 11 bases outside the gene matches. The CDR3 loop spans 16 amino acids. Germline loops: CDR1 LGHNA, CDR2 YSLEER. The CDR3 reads CASSHNMGGAGNEQFF. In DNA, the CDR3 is TGCGCCAGCAGCCATAACATGGGAGGGGCGGGCAATGAGCAGTTCTTC.

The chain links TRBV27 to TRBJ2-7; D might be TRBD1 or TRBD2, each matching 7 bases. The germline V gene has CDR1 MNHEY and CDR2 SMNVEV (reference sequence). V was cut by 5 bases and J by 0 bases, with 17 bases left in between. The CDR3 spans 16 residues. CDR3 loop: CASSASRGGVSYEQYF. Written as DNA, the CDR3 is TGTGCCAGCAGTGCCTCCAGGGGGGGAGTCTCCTACGAGCAGTACTTC.

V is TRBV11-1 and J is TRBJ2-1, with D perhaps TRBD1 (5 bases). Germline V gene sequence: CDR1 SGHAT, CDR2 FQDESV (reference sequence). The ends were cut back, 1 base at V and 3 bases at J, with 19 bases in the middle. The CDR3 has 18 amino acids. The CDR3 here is CASSLVATAASIYNEQFF. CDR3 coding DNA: TGTGCCAGCAGCTTAGTGGCGACAGCCGCGAGCATCTACAATGAGCAGTTCTTC.

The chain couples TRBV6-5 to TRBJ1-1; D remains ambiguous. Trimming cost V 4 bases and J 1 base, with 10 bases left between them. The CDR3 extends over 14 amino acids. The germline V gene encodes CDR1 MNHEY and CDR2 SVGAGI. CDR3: CASSFQTSNTEAFF. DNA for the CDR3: TGTGCCAGCAGTTTCCAAACATCGAACACTGAAGCTTTCTTT.

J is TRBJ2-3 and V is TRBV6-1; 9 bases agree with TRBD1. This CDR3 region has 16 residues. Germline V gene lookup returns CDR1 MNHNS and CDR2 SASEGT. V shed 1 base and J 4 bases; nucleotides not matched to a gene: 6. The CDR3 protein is CASSEVGTGLADTQYF. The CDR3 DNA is TGTGCCAGCAGTGAAGTGGGGACAGGGTTGGCAGATACGCAGTATTTT.

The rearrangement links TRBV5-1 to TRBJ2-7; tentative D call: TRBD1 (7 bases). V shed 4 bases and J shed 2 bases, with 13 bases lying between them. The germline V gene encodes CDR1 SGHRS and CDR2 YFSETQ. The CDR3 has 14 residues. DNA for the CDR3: TGCGCCAGCAGCACAGGGGACTCTGCCTACGAGCAGTACTTC. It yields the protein CASSTGDSAYEQYF.

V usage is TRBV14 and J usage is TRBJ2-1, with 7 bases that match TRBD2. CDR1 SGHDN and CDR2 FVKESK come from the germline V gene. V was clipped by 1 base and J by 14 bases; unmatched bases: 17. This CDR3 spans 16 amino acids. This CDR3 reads CASSQGFGLGKRGEFF. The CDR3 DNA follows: TGTGCCAGCAGCCAAGGGTTTGGACTAGGAAAAAGGGGTGAGTTCTTC.

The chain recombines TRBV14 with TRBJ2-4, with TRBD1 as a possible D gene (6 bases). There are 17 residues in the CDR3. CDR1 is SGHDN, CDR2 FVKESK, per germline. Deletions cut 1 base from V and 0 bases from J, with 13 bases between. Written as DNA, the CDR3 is TGTGCCAGCAGCCAAGGTGGGACACCCCTAGCCAAAAACATTCAGTACTTC. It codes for CASSQGGTPLAKNIQYF.

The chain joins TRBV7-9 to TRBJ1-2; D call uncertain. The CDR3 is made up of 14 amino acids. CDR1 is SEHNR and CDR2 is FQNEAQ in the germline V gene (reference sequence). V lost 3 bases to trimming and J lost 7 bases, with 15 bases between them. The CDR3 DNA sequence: TGTGCCAGCAGCTTGATCCGGGCCTCGGGTGGCTACACCTTC. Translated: CASSLIRASGGYTF.

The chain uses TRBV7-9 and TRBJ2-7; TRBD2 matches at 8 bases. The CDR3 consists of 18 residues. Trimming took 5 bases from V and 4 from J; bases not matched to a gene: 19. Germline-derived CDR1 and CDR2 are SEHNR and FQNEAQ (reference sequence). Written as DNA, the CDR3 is TGTGCCAGCAGCCCCACGGACCGGGCGCCTAGCGGGTTATACGAGCAGTACTTC. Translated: CASSPTDRAPSGLYEQYF.